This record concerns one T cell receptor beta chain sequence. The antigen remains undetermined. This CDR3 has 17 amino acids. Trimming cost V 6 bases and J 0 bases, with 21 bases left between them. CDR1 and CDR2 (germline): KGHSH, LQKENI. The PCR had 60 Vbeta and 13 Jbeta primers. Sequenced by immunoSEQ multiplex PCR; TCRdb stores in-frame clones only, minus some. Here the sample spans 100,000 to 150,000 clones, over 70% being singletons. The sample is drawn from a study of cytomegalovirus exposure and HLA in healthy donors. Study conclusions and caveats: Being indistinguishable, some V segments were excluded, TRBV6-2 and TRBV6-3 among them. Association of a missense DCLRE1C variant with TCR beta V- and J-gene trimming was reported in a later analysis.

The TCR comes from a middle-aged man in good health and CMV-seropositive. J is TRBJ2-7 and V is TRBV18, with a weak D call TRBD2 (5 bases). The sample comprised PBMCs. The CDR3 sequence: CASSRASAGGPSYEQYF. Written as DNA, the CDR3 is TGTGCCAGCTCCCGAGCCTCCGCAGGAGGCCCCTCCTACGAGCAGTACTTC.